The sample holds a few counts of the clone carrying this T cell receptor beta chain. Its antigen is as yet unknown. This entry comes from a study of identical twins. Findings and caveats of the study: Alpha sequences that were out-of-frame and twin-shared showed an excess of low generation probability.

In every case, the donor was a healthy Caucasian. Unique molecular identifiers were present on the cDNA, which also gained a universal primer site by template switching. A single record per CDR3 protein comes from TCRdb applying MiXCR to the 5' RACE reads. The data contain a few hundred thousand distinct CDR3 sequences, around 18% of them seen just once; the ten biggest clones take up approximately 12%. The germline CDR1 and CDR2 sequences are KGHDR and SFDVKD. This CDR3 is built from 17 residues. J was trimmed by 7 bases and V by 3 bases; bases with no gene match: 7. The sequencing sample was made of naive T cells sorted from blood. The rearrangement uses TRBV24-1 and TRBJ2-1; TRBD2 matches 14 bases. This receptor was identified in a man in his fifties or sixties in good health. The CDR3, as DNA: TGTGCCACCAGTGATCCGGGACTAGCGGGAGAGGGGAATGAGCAGTTCTTC. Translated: CATSDPGLAGEGNEQFF.